Following are 28 T cell receptor beta chains from one sample sequenced in a study of shared clonotypes between healthy human individuals. The protocol was immunoSEQ multiplex PCR, while the TCRdb copy is restricted to in-frame clones and leaves out a portion. Among approximately 2,000,000 clones listed, around 93% were seen once. Naive-designated CD8 cells lacked CD45RO, were positively enriched for CCR7, and omitted terminally differentiated effector memory CD45RA+ cells. The specimen sequenced was naive CD8+ T cells from PBMCs. The receptors shown here come from a man aged 18 to 29 in good health. Some clones in this sample may be carry-over from other donors' samples.

The genes are TRBV28 and TRBJ2-1; D is perhaps TRBD1 (6 bases). The germline gives CDR1 MDHEN, CDR2 SYDVKM. Trimming removed 5 bases from V and 3 bases from J, with 8 bases in between. The CDR3 loop spans 13 amino acids. The CDR3 protein is CASSHRDYNEQFF. DNA of the CDR3: TGTGCCAGCAGTCACAGGGACTACAATGAGCAGTTCTTC.

The chain uses TRBV2 and TRBJ2-7; D may correspond to TRBD1 or TRBD2 (5 bases each). Germline V gives CDR1 SNHLY, CDR2 FYNNEI. V lost 4 bases and J 3 bases, leaving 22 bases between the germline ends. The CDR3 runs to 17 residues. The CDR3 sequence: CASSGGAARLNRYEQYF. The CDR3 DNA reads TGTGCCAGCAGTGGAGGGGCAGCCAGACTGAATCGCTACGAGCAGTACTTC.

This chain joins TRBV13 and TRBJ2-3; 14 bases agree with TRBD2. V lost 4 bases and J lost 4; bases outside the gene matches: 7. The CDR3 extends over 17 amino acids. Germline-derived CDR1 and CDR2 are PRHDT and FYEKMQ (reference sequence). CDR3 DNA: TGTGCCAGCAGCTCCAGGACTAGCGGGAGGATAGCAGATACGCAGTATTTT. This gives the protein CASSSRTSGRIADTQYF.

This clone was counted a single time. The chain links TRBV29-1 to TRBJ2-1, with TRBD1 matching over 9 bases. CDR1 and CDR2 from the germline V gene are SQVTM and ANQGSEA. Unmatched junction bases numbered 6, after V lost 3 bases and J lost 6 bases. The CDR3 loop spans 14 amino acids. DNA for the CDR3: TGCAGCGTTGAGGGACAGGGATTTTTCAATGAGCAGTTCTTC. Translated: CSVEGQGFFNEQFF.

Notes on this clone: This sample includes further DNA sequences coding for the same CDR3. This rearrangement joins TRBV27 to TRBJ2-7; D might be TRBD1 (5 bases). With 6 bases removed from V and 4 bases from J, the gap between germline ends came to 7 bases. This CDR3 region has 11 residues. The germline V gene has CDR1 MNHEY and CDR2 SMNVEV (reference sequence). The chain's CDR3 is CASRAGYEQYF. CDR3 coding DNA: TGTGCCAGCAGAGCAGGGTACGAGCAGTACTTC.

This chain connects TRBV29-1 to TRBJ2-3; a weak D match, TRBD2 (6 bases). Trimming took 7 bases from V and 2 from J, leaving 13 bases between them. The CDR3 has 13 residues. Germline assignment: CDR1 SQVTM and CDR2 ANQGSEA. The CDR3 nucleotides are TGCAGCGCCTCAGGAGGGCTCACAGATACGCAGTATTTT. This gives the protein CSASGGLTDTQYF.

J is TRBJ2-1 and V is TRBV7-9; 8 bases are a match to TRBD2. This CDR3 is built from 15 residues. Trimming cost V 4 bases and J 6 bases; bases outside gene matches: 8. Germline V gene sequence: CDR1 SEHNR, CDR2 FQNEAQ (reference sequence). Written as DNA, the CDR3 is TGTGCCAGCAGCTCCCTGGGACTAGTCCGCAATGAGCAGTTCTTC. It translates to CASSSLGLVRNEQFF.

V and J are TRBV7-8 and TRBJ2-2, with D perhaps being TRBD1 or TRBD2 (5 bases each). CDR1 is SGHVS, CDR2 FQNEAQ, per germline. The CDR3 is 14 residues long. Trimming removed 6 bases from V and 6 bases from J, with 14 bases in between. CDR3 bases: TGTGCCAGCAGGGTAGTCCAGGGACCCGGGGAGCTGTTTTTT. Its protein is CASRVVQGPGELFF.

Concerning this clone itself: The sample holds other DNA sequences that translate to the same CDR3. This chain links TRBV9 with TRBJ2-3; 10 positions agree with TRBD2. The V segment lost 7 bases and the J segment 4 bases; nucleotides outside the gene matches: 6. Per the germline V gene, CDR1 is SGDLS and CDR2 is YYNGEE. The CDR3 has 14 amino acids. Written as DNA, the CDR3 is TGTGCCAGCTCGGTAGCGGGAGGTGCAGATACGCAGTATTTT. Amino acid sequence: CASSVAGGADTQYF.

This sequence joins TRBV5-6 and TRBJ2-1; TRBD2 agrees at 12 bases. Germline CDR1 SGHDT, CDR2 YYEEEE. This CDR3 has 17 amino acids. V gave up 0 bases and J gave up 4 bases; unmatched junction bases: 5. CDR3 residues: CASSLDPGLAGYNEQFF. Here the CDR3 DNA reads TGTGCCAGCAGCTTGGATCCGGGACTAGCGGGTTACAATGAGCAGTTCTTC.

This sequence joins TRBV28 and TRBJ1-4; TRBD1 might be the D (5 bases). The CDR3 contains 12 residues. Trimming removed 5 bases at V and 8 bases at J, with 9 bases between. CDR1 and CDR2 from the germline V gene are MDHEN and SYDVKM. CDR3: CASSPGREKLFF. The CDR3, as DNA: TGTGCCAGCAGTCCAGGGAGAGAAAAACTGTTTTTT.

In this sample, this clone turned up once. The chain uses TRBV27 and TRBJ2-7; possible D gene TRBD2, 5 bases. The CDR3 totals 14 residues. V was trimmed by 4 bases and J by 1 base, leaving 11 bases between them. Germline V gene data show CDR1 as MNHEY and CDR2 as SMNVEV (reference sequence). The CDR3 region has the DNA TGTGCCAGCAGTTGGGGAGCACGATCCTACGAGCAGTACTTC. Protein product: CASSWGARSYEQYF.

The rearrangement links TRBV6-1 to TRBJ2-7; TRBD2 aligns across 7 bases. Germline CDR1 and CDR2: MNHNS and SASEGT. J gave up 2 bases and V 2 bases, and 6 bases lay outside the gene matches. There are 15 residues in the CDR3. CDR3 loop: CASSERPSGAYEQYF. In DNA, the CDR3 is TGTGCCAGCAGTGAAAGGCCTAGCGGAGCCTACGAGCAGTACTTC.

The genes are TRBV27 and TRBJ1-5, with 7 bases fitting TRBD1. The CDR3 spans 16 residues. Germline CDR1 is MNHEY and CDR2 is SMNVEV (reference sequence). V lost 2 bases and J lost 3; bases outside the gene matches: 7. This chain's CDR3 is CASSLLGTAVNQPQHF. The CDR3 DNA is TGTGCCAGCAGTTTACTCGGGACAGCGGTCAATCAGCCCCAGCATTTT.

This clone was observed a single time. This rearrangement joins TRBV29-1 to TRBJ1-1; 9 nucleotides align to TRBD1. The V gene's germline CDR1 is SQVTM and CDR2 ANQGSEA. The ends lost 4 bases at V and 4 bases at J; junction bases unmatched: 7. This CDR3 contains 14 residues. The CDR3 sequence is CSVGRGTGFTEAFF. CDR3 bases: TGCAGCGTTGGCAGGGGGACAGGGTTCACTGAAGCTTTCTTT.

The J gene is TRBJ2-3, the V gene TRBV29-1, with D unresolved. V was trimmed by 6 bases and J by 6 bases, leaving 7 bases between them. The CDR3 spans 10 residues. From germline, CDR1 is SQVTM and CDR2 ANQGSEA. CDR3: CSVYRDTQYF. CDR3 coding DNA: TGCAGCGTCTACCGGGATACGCAGTATTTT.

The rearrangement joins TRBV28 to TRBJ1-1, with 7 positions matching TRBD1. The V segment lost 6 bases and the J segment 2 bases; nucleotides outside the gene matches: 18. Germline CDR1 reads MDHEN; CDR2 reads SYDVKM. The CDR3 loop spans 18 amino acids. This chain's CDR3 is CASSPQGVTGRTNTEAFF. The CDR3 DNA is TGTGCCAGCAGCCCGCAGGGGGTTACCGGGCGAACAAACACTGAAGCTTTCTTT.

In regard to this clone: The identical CDR3 is also encoded by other nucleotide sequences in the sample. The chain joins TRBV27 to TRBJ2-7; D is uncertain. This CDR3 has 13 residues. V shed 3 bases and J shed 2 bases, with 8 bases lying between them. From germline, CDR1 is MNHEY and CDR2 SMNVEV (reference sequence). CDR3 amino acids: CASSLGFTYEQYF. The CDR3 DNA follows: TGTGCCAGCAGTTTGGGTTTCACCTACGAGCAGTACTTC.

The chain joins TRBV5-1 to TRBJ1-1; D possibly corresponds to TRBD1 (6 bases). This CDR3 region has 15 residues. Germline CDR1 SGHRS, CDR2 YFSETQ. The V end lost 4 bases, the J end lost 6 bases, and 19 bases lay between the germline ends. The CDR3 sequence: CASSPPGQGPPEAFF. The CDR3 DNA reads TGCGCCAGCAGCCCACCGGGGCAGGGGCCCCCTGAAGCTTTCTTT.

The J gene is TRBJ1-1, the V gene TRBV6-6; D is unresolved. The germline V and J ends were trimmed by 3 bases and 0 bases, with 14 bases remaining between them. The CDR3 is 16 residues long. From germline, CDR1 is MNHNY and CDR2 SVGAGI (reference sequence). The DNA for the CDR3 is TGTGCCAGCAGTTATGGGGTGTACGGCATGAACACTGAAGCTTTCTTT. It is translated as CASSYGVYGMNTEAFF.

On this clone: This sample includes further DNA sequences coding for the same CDR3. This chain connects TRBV28 to TRBJ2-1; D unresolved. Trimming cost V 6 bases and J 0 bases, with 3 bases left between them. The CDR3 consists of 12 residues. Germline CDR1 and CDR2: MDHEN and SYDVKM. The CDR3 is CASSRSYNEQFF. For the CDR3, the DNA is TGTGCCAGCAGCCGCTCCTACAATGAGCAGTTCTTC.

The rearrangement joins TRBV4-3 to TRBJ1-3; no clear D gene. The germline V gene has CDR1 LGHNA and CDR2 YSLEER. The CDR3 runs to 16 residues. V was cut by 0 bases and J by 0 bases, with 9 bases left in between. CDR3 protein: CASSQDPPDSGNTIYF. The CDR3 DNA is TGCGCCAGCAGCCAAGATCCCCCGGACTCTGGAAACACCATATATTTT.

The chain carries TRBV9 and TRBJ2-6; D may correspond to TRBD1 or TRBD2 (6 bases each). The germline CDR1 and CDR2 sequences are SGDLS and YYNGEE. V lost 2 bases and J lost 0, with 15 bases in between. The CDR3 sequence is 18 residues long. The CDR3 sequence is CASSVRVGGDSGANVLTF. For the CDR3, the DNA is TGTGCCAGCAGCGTTAGGGTCGGGGGCGACTCTGGGGCCAACGTCCTGACTTTC.

This rearrangement joins TRBV10-3 to TRBJ1-2; no clear D gene. CDR1 ENHRY and CDR2 SYGVKD come from the germline V gene. V shed 0 bases and J shed 3 bases, with 8 bases lying between them. The CDR3 loop spans 14 amino acids. CDR3 amino acids: CAISESASHYGYTF. The CDR3 DNA is TGTGCCATCAGTGAGTCTGCCAGCCACTATGGCTACACCTTC.

This clone occurred once. The V gene is TRBV9, the J gene TRBJ2-7, with 9 bases lining up with TRBD1. Germline V gives CDR1 SGDLS, CDR2 YYNGEE. J gave up 7 bases and V 3 bases, and 5 bases lay outside the gene matches. The CDR3 is made up of 13 amino acids. The CDR3 DNA reads TGTGCCAGCAGCGGACGGACAGGGGAGGAGCAGTACTTC. Translation: CASSGRTGEEQYF.

V and J are TRBV7-9 and TRBJ1-5, with unresolved D. The V gene lost 5 bases and the J gene lost 2 bases, with 16 bases spanning the gap. Germline V lookup: CDR1 SEHNR, CDR2 FQNEAQ (reference sequence). The length of the CDR3 is 16 residues. This chain's CDR3 is CASSLDRGEGNQPQHF. The DNA for the CDR3 is TGTGCCAGCAGCCTAGACCGCGGCGAAGGCAATCAGCCCCAGCATTTT.

CDR3 nucleotide sequence: TGCGCCAGCAGCCTTCCGGGACAGGGCCGGAATACGCAGTATTTT. It specifies CASSLPGQGRNTQYF. The chain recombines TRBV4-1 with TRBJ2-3; 9 bases are a match to TRBD1. This CDR3 has 15 amino acids. Germline trimming cut 4 bases from V and 7 bases from J; bases unmatched to any gene: 9. Germline loops: CDR1 MGHRA, CDR2 YSYEKL.

The rearrangement links TRBV4-3 to TRBJ2-1; D is unresolved. Germline-derived CDR1 and CDR2 are LGHNA and YSLEER. The ends were cut back, 1 base at V and 0 bases at J, with 1 base in the middle. The CDR3 extends over 13 amino acids. The CDR3 DNA reads TGCGCCAGCAGCCAAGCCTCCTACAATGAGCAGTTCTTC. Its translation is CASSQASYNEQFF.